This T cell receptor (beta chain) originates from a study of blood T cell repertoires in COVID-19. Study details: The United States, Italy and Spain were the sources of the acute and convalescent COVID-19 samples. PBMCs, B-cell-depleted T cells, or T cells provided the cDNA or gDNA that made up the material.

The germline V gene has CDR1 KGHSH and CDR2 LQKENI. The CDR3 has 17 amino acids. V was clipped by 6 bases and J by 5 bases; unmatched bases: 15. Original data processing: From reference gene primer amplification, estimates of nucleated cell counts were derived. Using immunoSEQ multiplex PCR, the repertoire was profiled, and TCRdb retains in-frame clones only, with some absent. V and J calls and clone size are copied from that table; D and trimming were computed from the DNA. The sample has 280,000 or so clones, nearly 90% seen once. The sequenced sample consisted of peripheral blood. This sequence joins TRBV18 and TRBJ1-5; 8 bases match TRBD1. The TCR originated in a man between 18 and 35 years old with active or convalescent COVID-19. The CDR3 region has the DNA TGTGCCAGCTCGCTAAGACAGGGGAAGGGAGGGGATCAGCCCCAGCATTTT. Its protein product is CASSLRQGKGGDQPQHF.